This TCR beta chain stems from a study of control samples from healthy donors and cancer patients. Method: immunoSEQ multiplex PCR; TCRdb's copy keeps in-frame clones and lacks some. In the table there are about 130,000 clones, more than 90% of which are singletons. V was pared by 3 bases and J by 0 bases, with 7 bases of the junction left unmatched. The CDR3 has 18 amino acids. CDR1 and CDR2 from the germline V gene are MGHRA and YSYEKL. The receptor comes from a man aged 18 to 29 in good health. Sequencing used blood. The V gene is TRBV4-1, the J gene TRBJ2-4; 11 nucleotides match TRBD1. The CDR3 protein is CASSQDRGPILAKNIQYF. The CDR3 DNA reads as TGCGCCAGCAGCCAGGACAGGGGGCCGATATTAGCCAAAAACATTCAGTACTTC.